Listed below are T cell receptor beta chains from one sample, sequenced in a study of blood T cell repertoires in COVID-19. Profiled with immunoSEQ multiplex PCR; TCRdb holds only in-frame clones, not every one. The sample shows roughly 54,000 clones, about 83% of them seen only once. Sequenced sample: peripheral blood. All receptors derive from a woman aged 55-70 years with acute or convalescent COVID-19. The CDR3 runs from the conserved cysteine through the conserved F or W. Fields, in order: J gene, V gene, clone size, CDR3 protein. Size is omitted from some rows. Given values are once, few, many or a class for expanded clones.

j_gene: TRBJ2-5; v_gene: TRBV2; abundance: -; CDR3aa: CASRGQLQETQYF
j_gene: TRBJ1-2; v_gene: TRBV7-9; abundance: -; CDR3aa: CASSSGQLGGYTF
j_gene: TRBJ2-1; v_gene: TRBV6-5; abundance: -; CDR3aa: CASSRTTRREQFF
j_gene: TRBJ2-2; v_gene: TRBV11-2; abundance: -; CDR3aa: CASSLDRNTGELFF
j_gene: TRBJ2-2; v_gene: TRBV3-1/TRBV3-2; abundance: -; CDR3aa: CASSQRTGAGELFF
j_gene: TRBJ2-5; v_gene: TRBV6-6; abundance: -; CDR3aa: CASLKGAQKETQYF
j_gene: TRBJ2-1; v_gene: TRBV11-3; abundance: -; CDR3aa: CASSLSGMSYNEQFF
j_gene: TRBJ1-1; v_gene: TRBV2; abundance: -; CDR3aa: CASRRGQGSTEAFF
j_gene: TRBJ1-2; v_gene: TRBV6-5; abundance: once; CDR3aa: CASTSVGGAVYGYTF
j_gene: TRBJ2-7; v_gene: TRBV5-4; abundance: once; CDR3aa: CASSLVLTSGHTYEQYF
j_gene: TRBJ2-7; v_gene: TRBV6-5; abundance: -; CDR3aa: CATSSGGHEQYF
j_gene: TRBJ2-3; v_gene: TRBV3-1/TRBV3-2; abundance: -; CDR3aa: CASSQGSGGLTQYF
j_gene: TRBJ2-7; v_gene: TRBV20-1; abundance: -; CDR3aa: CSASRGHTGLLISSYEQYF
j_gene: TRBJ1-1; v_gene: TRBV7-9; abundance: -; CDR3aa: CASTRTVNTEAFF
j_gene: TRBJ1-3; v_gene: TRBV28; abundance: -; CDR3aa: CASSFRGSGNTIYF
j_gene: TRBJ1-1; v_gene: TRBV7-9; abundance: -; CDR3aa: CASSSGRIGTGGTEAFF
j_gene: TRBJ1-1; v_gene: TRBV4-1; abundance: -; CDR3aa: CASSRVGAQGLSDTEAFF
j_gene: TRBJ2-5; v_gene: TRBV9; abundance: -; CDR3aa: CASSMGLAGKIQETQYF
j_gene: TRBJ1-2; v_gene: TRBV24-1; abundance: -; CDR3aa: CATSDLPDSGYTF
j_gene: TRBJ2-1; v_gene: TRBV3-1/TRBV3-2; abundance: few; CDR3aa: CASSPTSGSYNEQFF
j_gene: TRBJ1-1; v_gene: TRBV6-5; abundance: -; CDR3aa: CASSYSQTNTEAFF
j_gene: TRBJ1-2; v_gene: TRBV9; abundance: -; CDR3aa: CASSPATGPYGYTF
j_gene: TRBJ1-3; v_gene: TRBV4-2; abundance: -; CDR3aa: CASSQEATRSGNTIYF